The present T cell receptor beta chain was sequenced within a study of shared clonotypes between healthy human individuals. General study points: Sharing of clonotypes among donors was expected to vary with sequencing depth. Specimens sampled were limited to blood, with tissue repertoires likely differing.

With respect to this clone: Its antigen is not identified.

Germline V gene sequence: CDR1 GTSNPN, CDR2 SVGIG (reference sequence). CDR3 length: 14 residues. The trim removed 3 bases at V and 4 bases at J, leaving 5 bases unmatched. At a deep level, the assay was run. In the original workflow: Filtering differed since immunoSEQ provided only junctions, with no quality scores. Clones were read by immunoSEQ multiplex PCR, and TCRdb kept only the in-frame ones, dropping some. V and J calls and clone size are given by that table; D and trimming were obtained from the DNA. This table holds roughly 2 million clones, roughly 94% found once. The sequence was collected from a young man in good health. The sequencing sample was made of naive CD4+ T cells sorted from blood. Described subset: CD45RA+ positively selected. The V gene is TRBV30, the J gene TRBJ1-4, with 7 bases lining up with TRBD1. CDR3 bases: TGTGCCTGGAGACGGGGACAGTATAATGAAAAACTGTTTTTT. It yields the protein CAWRRGQYNEKLFF. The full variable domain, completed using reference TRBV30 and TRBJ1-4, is SQTIHQWPATLVQPVGSPLSLECTVEGTSNPNLYWYRQAAGRGLQLLFYSVGIGQISSEVPQNLSASRPQDRQFILSSKKLLLSDSGFYLCAWRRGQYNEKLFFGSGTQLSVL.